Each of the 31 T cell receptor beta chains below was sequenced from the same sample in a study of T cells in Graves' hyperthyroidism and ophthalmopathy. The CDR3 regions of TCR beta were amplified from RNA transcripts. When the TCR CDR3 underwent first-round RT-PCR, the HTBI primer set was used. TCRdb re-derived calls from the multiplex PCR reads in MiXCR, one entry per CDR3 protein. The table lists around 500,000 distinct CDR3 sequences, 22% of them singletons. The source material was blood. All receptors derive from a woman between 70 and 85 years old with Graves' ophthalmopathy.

This CDR3 is CASRRGQQNTEAFF. The CDR3, as DNA: TGTGCCAGCAGAAGGGGCCAGCAGAACACTGAAGCTTTCTTT. The chain employs TRBV7-9 and TRBJ1-1; D possibly corresponds to TRBD1 (5 bases). With 6 bases removed from V and 1 base from J, the gap between germline ends came to 12 bases. The CDR3 is 14 residues long. Germline-derived CDR1 and CDR2 are SEHNR and FQNEAQ (reference sequence).

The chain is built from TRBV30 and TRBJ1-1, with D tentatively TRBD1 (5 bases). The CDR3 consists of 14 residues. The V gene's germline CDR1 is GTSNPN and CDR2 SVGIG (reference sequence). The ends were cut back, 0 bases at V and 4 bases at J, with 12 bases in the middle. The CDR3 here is CAWSVGRVSTEAFF. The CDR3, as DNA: TGTGCCTGGAGTGTGGGCAGGGTAAGCACTGAAGCTTTCTTT.

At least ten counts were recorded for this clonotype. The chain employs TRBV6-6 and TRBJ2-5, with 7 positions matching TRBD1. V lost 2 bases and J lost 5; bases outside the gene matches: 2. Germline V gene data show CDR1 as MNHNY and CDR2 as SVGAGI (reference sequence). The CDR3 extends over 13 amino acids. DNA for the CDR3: TGTGCCAGCAGTTACCGACAGGGTGAGACCCAGTACTTC. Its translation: CASSYRQGETQYF.

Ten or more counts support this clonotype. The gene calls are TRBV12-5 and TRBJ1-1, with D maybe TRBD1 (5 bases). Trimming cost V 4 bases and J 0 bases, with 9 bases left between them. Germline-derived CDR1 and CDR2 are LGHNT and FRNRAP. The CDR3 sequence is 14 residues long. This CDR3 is CASGSGRMNTEAFF. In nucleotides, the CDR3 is TGTGCTAGTGGTTCGGGACGGATGAACACTGAAGCTTTCTTT.

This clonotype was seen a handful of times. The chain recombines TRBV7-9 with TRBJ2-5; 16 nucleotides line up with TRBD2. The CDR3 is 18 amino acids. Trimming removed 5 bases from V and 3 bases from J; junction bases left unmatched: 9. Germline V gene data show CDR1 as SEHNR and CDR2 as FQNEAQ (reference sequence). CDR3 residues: CASSLMGLAGGPKETQYF. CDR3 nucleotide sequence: TGTGCCAGCAGCCTCATGGGACTAGCGGGAGGGCCTAAAGAGACCCAGTACTTC.

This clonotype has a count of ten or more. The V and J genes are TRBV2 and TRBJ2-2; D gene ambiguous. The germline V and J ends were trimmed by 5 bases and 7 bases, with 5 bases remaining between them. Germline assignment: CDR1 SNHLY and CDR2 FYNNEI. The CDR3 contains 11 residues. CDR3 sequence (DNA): TGTGCCAGCAGTCCCTACGGGGAGCTGTTTTTT. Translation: CASSPYGELFF.

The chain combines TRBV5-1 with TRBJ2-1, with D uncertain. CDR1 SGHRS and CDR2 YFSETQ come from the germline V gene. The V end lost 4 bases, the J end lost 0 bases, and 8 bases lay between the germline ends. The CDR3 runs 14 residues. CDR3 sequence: CASSPENSYNEQFF. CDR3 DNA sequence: TGCGCCAGCAGCCCGGAAAACTCCTACAATGAGCAGTTCTTC.

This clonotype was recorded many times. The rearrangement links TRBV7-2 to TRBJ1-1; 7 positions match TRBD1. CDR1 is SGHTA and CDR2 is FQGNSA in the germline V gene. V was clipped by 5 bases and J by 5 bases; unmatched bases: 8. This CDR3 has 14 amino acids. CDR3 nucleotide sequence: TGTGCCAGCAGCCCAGGGGGACTGATAACTGAAGCTTTCTTT. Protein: CASSPGGLITEAFF.

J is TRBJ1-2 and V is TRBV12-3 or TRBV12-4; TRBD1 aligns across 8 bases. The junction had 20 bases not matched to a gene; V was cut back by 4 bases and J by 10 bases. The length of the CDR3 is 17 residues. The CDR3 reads CASSSTRSGGRGGPYTF. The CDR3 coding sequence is TGTGCCAGCAGTTCCACCCGATCAGGGGGCAGGGGAGGGCCCTACACCTTC.

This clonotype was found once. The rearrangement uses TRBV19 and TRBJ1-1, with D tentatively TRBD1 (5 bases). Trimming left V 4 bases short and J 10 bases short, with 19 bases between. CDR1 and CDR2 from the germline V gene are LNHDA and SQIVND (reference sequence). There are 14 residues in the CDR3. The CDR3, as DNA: TGTGCCAGTAGTACCAATGGGGCGGGGGGAAGAGCTTTCTTT. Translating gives CASSTNGAGGRAFF.

The CDR3: CASSYSGSGSSSGQFF. The CDR3, as DNA: TGTGCCAGCAGTTACTCCGGCAGCGGGAGTTCTTCTGGGCAGTTCTTC. The chain uses TRBV6-5 and TRBJ2-1; 8 bases map to TRBD2. V was pared by 0 bases and J by 12 bases, with 13 bases of the junction left unmatched. The germline V gene encodes CDR1 MNHEY and CDR2 SVGAGI. CDR3 length: 16 residues.

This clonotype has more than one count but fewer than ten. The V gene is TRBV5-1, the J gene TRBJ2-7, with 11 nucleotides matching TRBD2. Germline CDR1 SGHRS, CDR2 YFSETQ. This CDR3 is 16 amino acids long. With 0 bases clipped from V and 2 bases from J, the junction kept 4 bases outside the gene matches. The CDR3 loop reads CASSLDVAGGTYEQYF. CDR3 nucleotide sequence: TGCGCCAGCAGCTTGGATGTAGCGGGAGGGACCTACGAGCAGTACTTC.

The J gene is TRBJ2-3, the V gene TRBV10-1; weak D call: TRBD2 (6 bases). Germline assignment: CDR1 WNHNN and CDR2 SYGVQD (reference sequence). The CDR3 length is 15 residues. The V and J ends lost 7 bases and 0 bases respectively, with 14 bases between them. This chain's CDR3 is CASTLLSGSTDTQYF. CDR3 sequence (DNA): TGCGCCAGCACCCTACTTAGCGGTAGCACAGATACGCAGTATTTT.

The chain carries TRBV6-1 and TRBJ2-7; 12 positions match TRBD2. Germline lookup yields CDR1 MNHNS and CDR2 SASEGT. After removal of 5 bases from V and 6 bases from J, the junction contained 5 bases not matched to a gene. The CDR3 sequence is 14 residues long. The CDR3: CASSQTSGSGEQYF. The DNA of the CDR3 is TGTGCCAGCAGTCAGACTAGCGGGAGCGGCGAGCAGTACTTC.

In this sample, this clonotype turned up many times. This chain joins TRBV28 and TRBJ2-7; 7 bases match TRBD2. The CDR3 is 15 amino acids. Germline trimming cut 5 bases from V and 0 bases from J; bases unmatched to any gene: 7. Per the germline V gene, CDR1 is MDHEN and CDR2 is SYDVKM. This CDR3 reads CASSGGESLSYEQYF. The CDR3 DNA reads TGTGCCAGCAGTGGGGGGGAATCCCTCTCCTACGAGCAGTACTTC.

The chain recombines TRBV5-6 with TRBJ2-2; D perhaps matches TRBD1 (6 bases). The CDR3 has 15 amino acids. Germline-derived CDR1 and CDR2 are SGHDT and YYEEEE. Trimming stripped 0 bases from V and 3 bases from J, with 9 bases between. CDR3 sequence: CASSLVDRDTGELFF. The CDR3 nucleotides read TGTGCCAGCAGCTTGGTGGACAGAGACACCGGGGAGCTGTTTTTT.

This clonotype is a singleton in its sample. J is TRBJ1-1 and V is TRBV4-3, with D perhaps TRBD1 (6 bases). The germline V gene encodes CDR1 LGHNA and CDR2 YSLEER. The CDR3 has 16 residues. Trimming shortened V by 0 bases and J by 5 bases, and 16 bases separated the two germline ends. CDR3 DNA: TGCGCCAGCAGCCAAGATTCAGGGGCAGCCGGGACTGAAGCTTTCTTT. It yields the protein CASSQDSGAAGTEAFF.

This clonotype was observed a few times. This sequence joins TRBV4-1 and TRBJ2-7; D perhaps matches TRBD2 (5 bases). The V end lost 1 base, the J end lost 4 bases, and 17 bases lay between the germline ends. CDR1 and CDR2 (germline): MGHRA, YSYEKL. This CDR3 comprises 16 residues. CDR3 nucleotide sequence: TGCGCCAGCAGCCAAGTTTTGTTTGGAGGCGCTTACGAGCAGTACTTC. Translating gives CASSQVLFGGAYEQYF.

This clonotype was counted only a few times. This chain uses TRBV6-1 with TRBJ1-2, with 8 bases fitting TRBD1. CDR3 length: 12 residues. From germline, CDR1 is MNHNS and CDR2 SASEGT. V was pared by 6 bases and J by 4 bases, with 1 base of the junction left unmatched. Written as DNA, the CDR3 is TGTGCCAGCAGGACAGGGGCCTATGGCTACACCTTC. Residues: CASRTGAYGYTF.

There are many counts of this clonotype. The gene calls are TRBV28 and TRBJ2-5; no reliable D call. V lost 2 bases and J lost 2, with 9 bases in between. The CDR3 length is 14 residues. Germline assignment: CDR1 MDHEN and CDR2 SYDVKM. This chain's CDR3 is CASSLVGLQETQYF. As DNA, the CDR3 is TGTGCCAGCAGTTTAGTTGGGTTACAAGAGACCCAGTACTTC. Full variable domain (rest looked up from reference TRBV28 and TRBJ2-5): DVKVTQSSRYLVKRTGEKVFLECVQDMDHENMFWYRQDPGLGLRLIYFSYDVKMKEKGDIPEGYSVSREKKERFSLILESASTNQTSMYLCASSLVGLQETQYFGPGTRLLVL.

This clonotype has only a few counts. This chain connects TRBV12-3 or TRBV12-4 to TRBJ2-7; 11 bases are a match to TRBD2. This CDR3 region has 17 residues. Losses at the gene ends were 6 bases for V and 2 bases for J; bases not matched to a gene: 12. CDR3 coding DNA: TGTGCCAGCAGCCTCGGACTAGCGGGTACTAGGCCCTACGAGCAGTACTTC. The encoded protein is CASSLGLAGTRPYEQYF.

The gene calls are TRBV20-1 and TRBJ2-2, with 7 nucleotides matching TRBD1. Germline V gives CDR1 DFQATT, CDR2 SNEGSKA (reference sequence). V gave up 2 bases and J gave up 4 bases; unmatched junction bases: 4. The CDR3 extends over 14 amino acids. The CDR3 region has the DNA TGCAGTGCTAGACCCGGGACAGTCACCGGGGAGCTGTTTTTT. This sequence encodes CSARPGTVTGELFF.

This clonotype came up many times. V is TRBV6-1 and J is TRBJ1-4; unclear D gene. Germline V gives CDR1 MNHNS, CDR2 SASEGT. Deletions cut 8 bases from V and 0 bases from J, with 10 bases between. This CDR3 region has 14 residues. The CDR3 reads CASGYIATNEKLFF. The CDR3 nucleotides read TGTGCCAGCGGGTACATTGCAACTAATGAAAAACTGTTTTTT.

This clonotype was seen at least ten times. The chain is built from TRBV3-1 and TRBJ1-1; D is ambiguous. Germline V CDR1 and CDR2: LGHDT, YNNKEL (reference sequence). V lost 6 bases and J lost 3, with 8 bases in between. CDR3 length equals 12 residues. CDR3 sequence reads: CASSPGDTEAFF. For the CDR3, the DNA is TGTGCCAGCAGTCCTGGGGACACTGAAGCTTTCTTT.

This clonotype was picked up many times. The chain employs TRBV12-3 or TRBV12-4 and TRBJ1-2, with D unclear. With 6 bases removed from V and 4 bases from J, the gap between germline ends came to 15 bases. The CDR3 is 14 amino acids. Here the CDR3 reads CASSPPVEGYGYTF. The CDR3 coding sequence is TGTGCCAGCAGCCCCCCCGTAGAGGGCTATGGCTACACCTTC.

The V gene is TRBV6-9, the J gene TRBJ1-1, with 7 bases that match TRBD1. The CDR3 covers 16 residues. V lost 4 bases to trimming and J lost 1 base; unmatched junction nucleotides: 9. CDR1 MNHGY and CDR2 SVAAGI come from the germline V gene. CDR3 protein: CASSLQGPQRNTEAFF. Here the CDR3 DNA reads TGTGCCAGCAGTTTACAGGGGCCCCAGAGGAACACTGAAGCTTTCTTT.

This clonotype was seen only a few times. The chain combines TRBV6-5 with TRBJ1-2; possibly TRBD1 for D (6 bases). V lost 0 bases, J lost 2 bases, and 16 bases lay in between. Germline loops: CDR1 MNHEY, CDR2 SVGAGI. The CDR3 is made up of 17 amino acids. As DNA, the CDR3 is TGTGCCAGCAGTTACTCGATCATAGCAGGGGCGAACTATGGCTACACCTTC. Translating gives CASSYSIIAGANYGYTF.

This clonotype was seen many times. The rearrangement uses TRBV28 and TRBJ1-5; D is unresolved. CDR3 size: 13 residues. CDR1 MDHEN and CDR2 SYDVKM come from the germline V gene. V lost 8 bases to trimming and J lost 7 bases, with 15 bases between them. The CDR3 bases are TGTGCCAGCGTACTTGTTGCCGGCCAGCCCCAGCATTTT. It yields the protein CASVLVAGQPQHF.

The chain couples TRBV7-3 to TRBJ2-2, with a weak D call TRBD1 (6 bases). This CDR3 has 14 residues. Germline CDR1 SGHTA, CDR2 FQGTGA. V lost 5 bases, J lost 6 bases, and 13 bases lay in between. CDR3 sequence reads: CASSLATGAGELFF. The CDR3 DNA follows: TGTGCCAGCAGCCTTGCGACAGGCGCCGGGGAGCTGTTTTTT. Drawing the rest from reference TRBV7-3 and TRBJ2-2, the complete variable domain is GAGVSQTPSNKVTEKGKYVELRCDPISGHTALYWYRQSLGQGPEFLIYFQGTGAADDSGLPNDRFFAVRPEGSVSTLKIQRTERGDSAVYLCASSLATGAGELFFGEGSRLTVL.

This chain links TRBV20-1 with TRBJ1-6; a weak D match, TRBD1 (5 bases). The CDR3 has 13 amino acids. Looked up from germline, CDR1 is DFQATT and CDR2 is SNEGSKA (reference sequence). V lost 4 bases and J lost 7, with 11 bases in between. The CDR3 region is CSAIPGRNSPLHF. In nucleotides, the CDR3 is TGCAGTGCTATCCCGGGACGGAATTCACCCCTCCACTTT.

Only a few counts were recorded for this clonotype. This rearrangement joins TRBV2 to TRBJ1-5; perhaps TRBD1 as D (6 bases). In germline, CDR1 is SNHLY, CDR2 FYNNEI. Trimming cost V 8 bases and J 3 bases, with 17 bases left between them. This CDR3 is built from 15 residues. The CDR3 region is CASAGVQTHNQPQHF. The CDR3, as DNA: TGTGCCAGCGCAGGGGTCCAGACACACAATCAGCCCCAGCATTTT.